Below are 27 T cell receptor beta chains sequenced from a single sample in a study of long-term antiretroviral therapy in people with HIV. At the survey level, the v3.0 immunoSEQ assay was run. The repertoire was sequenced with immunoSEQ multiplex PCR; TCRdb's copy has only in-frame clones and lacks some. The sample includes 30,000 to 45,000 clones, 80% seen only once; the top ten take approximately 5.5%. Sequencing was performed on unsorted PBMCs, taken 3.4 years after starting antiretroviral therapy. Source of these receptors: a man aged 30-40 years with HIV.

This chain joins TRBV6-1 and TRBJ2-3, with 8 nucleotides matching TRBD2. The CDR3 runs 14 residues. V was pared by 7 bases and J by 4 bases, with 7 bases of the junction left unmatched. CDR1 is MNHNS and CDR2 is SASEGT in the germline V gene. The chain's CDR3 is CASKSGGTPDTQYF. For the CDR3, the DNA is TGTGCCAGCAAATCGGGGGGGACCCCAGATACGCAGTATTTT.

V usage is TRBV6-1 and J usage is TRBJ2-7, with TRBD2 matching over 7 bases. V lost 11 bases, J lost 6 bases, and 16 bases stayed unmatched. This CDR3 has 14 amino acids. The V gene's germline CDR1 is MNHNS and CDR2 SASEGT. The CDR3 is CAVKKAPRESEQYF. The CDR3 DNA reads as TGTGCCGTGAAAAAAGCACCGCGGGAGTCCGAGCAGTACTTC.

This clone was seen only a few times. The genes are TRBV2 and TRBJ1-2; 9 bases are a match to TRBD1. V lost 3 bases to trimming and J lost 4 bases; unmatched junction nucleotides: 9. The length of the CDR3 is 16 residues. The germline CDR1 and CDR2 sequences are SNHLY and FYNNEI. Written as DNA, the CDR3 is TGTGCCAGCAGTGACATGACAGGGGGTTTGGGCTATGGCTACACCTTC. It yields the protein CASSDMTGGLGYGYTF.

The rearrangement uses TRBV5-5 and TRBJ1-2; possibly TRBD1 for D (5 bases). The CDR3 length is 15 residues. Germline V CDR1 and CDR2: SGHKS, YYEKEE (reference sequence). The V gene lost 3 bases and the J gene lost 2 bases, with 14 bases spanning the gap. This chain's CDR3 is CASSWGVEGNYGYTF. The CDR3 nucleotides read TGTGCCAGCAGCTGGGGGGTGGAGGGCAACTATGGCTACACCTTC. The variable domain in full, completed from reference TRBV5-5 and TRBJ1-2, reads DAGVTQSPTHLIKTRGQQVTLRCSPISGHKSVSWYQQVLGQGPQFIFQYYEKEERGRGNFPDRFSARQFPNYSSELNVNALLLGDSALYLCASSWGVEGNYGYTFGSGTRLTVV.

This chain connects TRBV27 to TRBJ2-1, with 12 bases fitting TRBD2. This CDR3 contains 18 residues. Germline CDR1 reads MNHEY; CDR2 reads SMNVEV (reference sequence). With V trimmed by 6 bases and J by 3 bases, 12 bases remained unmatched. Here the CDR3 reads CASSTGTSGSGGYNEQFF. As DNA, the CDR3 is TGTGCCAGCAGCACCGGGACTAGCGGGTCAGGGGGCTACAATGAGCAGTTCTTC.

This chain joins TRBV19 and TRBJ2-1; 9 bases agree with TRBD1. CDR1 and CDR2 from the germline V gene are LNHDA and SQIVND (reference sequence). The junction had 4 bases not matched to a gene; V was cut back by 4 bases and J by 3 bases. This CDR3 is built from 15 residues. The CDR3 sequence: CASSTPGQGYNEQFF. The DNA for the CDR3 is TGTGCCAGTAGTACTCCGGGACAGGGCTACAATGAGCAGTTCTTC.

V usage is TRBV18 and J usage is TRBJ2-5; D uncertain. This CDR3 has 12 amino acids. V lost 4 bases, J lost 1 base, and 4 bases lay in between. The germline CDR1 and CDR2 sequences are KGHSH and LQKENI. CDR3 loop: CASSRFQETQYF. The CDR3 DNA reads TGTGCCAGCTCACGGTTCCAAGAGACCCAGTACTTC.

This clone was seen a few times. CDR3 DNA: TGCGCCAGCAGTCGAGGACTAGCGTATGAGCAGTACTTC. Translating gives CASSRGLAYEQYF. The rearrangement uses TRBV23-1 and TRBJ2-7; 9 bases are a match to TRBD2. TRBV23-1 has ORF status, its function being uncertain. Trimming at V came to 4 bases and at J to 7 bases, leaving 5 bases not matched to a gene. This CDR3 region has 13 residues.

The CDR3 region is CARTSGSCNEQFF. CDR3 nucleotides: TGTGCGAGGACTAGCGGGAGCTGCAATGAGCAGTTCTTC. This sequence joins TRBV6-5 and TRBJ2-1; 13 bases line up with TRBD2. CDR3 length: 13 amino acids. The germline V gene encodes CDR1 MNHEY and CDR2 SVGAGI.

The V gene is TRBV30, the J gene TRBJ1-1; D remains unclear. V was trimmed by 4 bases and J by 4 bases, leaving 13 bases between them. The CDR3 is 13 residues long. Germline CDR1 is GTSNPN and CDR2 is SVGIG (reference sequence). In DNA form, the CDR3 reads TGTGCCTGGACCTTCGGCACTACCACTGAAGCTTTCTTT. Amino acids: CAWTFGTTTEAFF.

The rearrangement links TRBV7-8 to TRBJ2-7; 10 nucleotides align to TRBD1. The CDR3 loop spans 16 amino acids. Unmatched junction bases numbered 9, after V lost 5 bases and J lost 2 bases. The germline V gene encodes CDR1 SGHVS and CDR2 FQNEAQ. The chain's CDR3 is CASSAVPGQGTYEQYF. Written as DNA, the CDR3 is TGTGCCAGCAGCGCCGTACCGGGACAGGGGACCTACGAGCAGTACTTC. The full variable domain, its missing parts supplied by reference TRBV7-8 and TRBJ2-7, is GAGVSQSPRYKVAKRGQDVALRCDPISGHVSLFWYQQALGQGPEFLTYFQNEAQLDKSGLPSDRFFAERPEGSVSTLKIQRTQQEDSAVYLCASSAVPGQGTYEQYFGPGTRLTVT.

Here the CDR3 DNA reads TGTGCCAGCAGCCGCTTCGGCCCGATGAACACTGAAGCTTTCTTT. Protein sequence: CASSRFGPMNTEAFF. J is TRBJ1-1 and V is TRBV5-4; D is ambiguous. V lost 4 bases and J lost 0, with 13 bases in between. This CDR3 comprises 15 residues. The germline gives CDR1 SGHNT, CDR2 YYREEE (reference sequence).

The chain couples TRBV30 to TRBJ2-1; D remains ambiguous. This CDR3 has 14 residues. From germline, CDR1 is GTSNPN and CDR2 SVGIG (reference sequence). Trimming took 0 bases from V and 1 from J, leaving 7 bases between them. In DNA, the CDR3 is TGTGCCTGGAGTGTAGGGCAGTCCTACAATGAGCAGTTCTTC. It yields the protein CAWSVGQSYNEQFF.

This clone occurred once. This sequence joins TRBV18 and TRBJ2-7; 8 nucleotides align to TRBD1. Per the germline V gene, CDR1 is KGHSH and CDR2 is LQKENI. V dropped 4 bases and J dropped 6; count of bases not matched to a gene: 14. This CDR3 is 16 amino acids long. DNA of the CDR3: TGTGCCAGCTCACAGGAAAACAGGGGGAGATCCGGCGAGCAGTACTTC. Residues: CASSQENRGRSGEQYF.

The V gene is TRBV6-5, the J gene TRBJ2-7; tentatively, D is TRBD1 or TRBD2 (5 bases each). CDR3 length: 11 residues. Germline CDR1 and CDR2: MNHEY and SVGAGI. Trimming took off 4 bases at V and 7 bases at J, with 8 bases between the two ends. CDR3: CASSLWGEQYF. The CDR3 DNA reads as TGTGCCAGCAGTTTGTGGGGGGAGCAGTACTTC.

This CDR3 is CASSYGGEQYF. CDR3 nucleotides: TGTGCCAGCAGTTATGGTGGCGAGCAGTACTTC. The chain couples TRBV6-5 to TRBJ2-7; D not certain. Per germline, CDR1 MNHEY and CDR2 SVGAGI. The length of the CDR3 is 11 residues. V was shortened by 3 bases and J by 6 bases, with 6 bases between the two germline ends.

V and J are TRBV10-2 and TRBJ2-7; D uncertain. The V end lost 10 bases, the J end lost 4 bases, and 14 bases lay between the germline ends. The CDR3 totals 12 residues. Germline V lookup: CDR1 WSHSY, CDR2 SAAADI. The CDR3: CATRHERYEQYF. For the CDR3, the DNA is TGCGCCACCCGACACGAGAGGTACGAGCAGTACTTC.

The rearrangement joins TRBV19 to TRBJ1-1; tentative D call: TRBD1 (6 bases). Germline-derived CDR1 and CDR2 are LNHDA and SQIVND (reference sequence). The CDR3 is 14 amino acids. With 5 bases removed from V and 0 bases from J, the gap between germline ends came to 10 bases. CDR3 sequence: CASSLQGLNTEAFF. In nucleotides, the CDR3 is TGTGCCAGTAGTTTACAGGGCTTGAACACTGAAGCTTTCTTT.

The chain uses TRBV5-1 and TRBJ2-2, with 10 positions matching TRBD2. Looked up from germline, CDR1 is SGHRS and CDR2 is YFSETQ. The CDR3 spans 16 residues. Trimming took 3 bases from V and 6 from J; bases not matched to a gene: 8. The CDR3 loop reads CASSWGQREGPGELFF. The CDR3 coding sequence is TGCGCCAGCAGCTGGGGACAGCGGGAGGGCCCCGGGGAGCTGTTTTTT.

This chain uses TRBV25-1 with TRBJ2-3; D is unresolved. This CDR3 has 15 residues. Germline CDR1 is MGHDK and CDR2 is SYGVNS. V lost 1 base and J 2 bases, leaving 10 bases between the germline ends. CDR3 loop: CASSELVGITDTQYF. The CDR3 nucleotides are TGTGCCAGCAGTGAATTGGTGGGAATCACAGATACGCAGTATTTT. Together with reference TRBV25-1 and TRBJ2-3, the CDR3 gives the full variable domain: EADIYQTPRYLVIGTGKKITLECSQTMGHDKMYWYQQDPGMELHLIHYSYGVNSTEKGDLSSESTVSRIRTEHFPLTLESARPSHTSQYLCASSELVGITDTQYFGPGTRLTVL.

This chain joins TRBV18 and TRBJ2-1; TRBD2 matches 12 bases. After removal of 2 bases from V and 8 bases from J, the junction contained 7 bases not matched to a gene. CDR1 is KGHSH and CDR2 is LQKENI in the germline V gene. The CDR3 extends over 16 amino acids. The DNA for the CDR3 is TGTGCCAGCTCACCATCGGGGACTAGCGGGTCGGATGAGCAGTTCTTC. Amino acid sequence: CASSPSGTSGSDEQFF.

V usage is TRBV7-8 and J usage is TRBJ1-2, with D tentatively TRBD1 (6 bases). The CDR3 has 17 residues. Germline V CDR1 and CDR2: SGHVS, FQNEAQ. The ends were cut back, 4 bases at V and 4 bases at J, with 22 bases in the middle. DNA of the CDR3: TGTGCCAGCAGCTCAAGAGCCCTAGGGGGTCAGGGCTATGGCTACACCTTC. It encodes CASSSRALGGQGYGYTF.

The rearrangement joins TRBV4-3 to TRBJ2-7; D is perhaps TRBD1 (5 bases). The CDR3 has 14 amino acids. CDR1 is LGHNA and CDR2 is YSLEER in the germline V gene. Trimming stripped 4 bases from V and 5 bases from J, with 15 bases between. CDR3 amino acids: CASSPDIPDNEQYF. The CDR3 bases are TGCGCCAGCAGCCCGGACATCCCGGACAACGAGCAGTACTTC.

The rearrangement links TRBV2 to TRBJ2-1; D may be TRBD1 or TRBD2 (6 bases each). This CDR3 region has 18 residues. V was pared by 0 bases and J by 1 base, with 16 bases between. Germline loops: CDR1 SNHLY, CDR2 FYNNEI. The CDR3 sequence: CASSEALQRGGSYNEQFF. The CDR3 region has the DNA TGTGCCAGCAGTGAAGCGCTTCAAAGAGGGGGGTCCTACAATGAGCAGTTCTTC. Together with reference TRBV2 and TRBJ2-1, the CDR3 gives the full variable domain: EPEVTQTPSHQVTQMGQEVILRCVPISNHLYFYWYRQILGQKVEFLVSFYNNEISEKSEIFDDQFSVERPDGSNFTLKIRSTKLEDSAMYFCASSEALQRGGSYNEQFFGPGTRLTVL.

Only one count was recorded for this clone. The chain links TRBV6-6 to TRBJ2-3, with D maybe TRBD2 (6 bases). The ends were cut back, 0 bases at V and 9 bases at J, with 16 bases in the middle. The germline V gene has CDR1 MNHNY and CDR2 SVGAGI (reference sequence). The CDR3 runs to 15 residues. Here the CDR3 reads CASSYSIADASTQYF. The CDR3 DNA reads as TGTGCCAGCAGTTACTCGATAGCGGACGCCTCCACGCAGTATTTT.

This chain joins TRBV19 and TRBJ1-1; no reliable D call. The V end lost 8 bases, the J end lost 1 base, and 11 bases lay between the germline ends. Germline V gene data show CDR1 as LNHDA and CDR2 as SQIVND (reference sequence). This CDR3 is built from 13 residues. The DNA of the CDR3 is TGTGCCAGTGAGGCACGGACGAACACTGAAGCTTTCTTT. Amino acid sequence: CASEARTNTEAFF.

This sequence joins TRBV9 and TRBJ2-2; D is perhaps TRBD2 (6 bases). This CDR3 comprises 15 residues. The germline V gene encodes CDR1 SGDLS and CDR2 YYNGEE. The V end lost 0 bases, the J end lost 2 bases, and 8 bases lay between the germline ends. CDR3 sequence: CASSVDGRNTGELFF. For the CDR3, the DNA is TGTGCCAGCAGCGTAGACGGGAGAAACACCGGGGAGCTGTTTTTT.